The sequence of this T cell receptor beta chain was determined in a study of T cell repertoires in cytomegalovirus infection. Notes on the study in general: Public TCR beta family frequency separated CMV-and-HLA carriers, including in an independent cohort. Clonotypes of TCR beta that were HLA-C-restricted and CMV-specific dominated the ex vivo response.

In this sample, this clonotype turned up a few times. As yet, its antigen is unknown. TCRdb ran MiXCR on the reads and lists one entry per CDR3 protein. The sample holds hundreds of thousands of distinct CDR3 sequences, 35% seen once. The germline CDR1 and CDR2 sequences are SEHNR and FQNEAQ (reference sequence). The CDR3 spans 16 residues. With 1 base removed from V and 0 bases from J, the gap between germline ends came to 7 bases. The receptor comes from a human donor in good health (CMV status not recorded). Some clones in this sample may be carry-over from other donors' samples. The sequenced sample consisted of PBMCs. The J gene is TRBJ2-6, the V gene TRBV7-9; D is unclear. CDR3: CASSLVRSSGANVLTF. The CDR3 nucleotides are TGTGCCAGCAGCTTAGTGCGGAGCTCTGGGGCCAACGTCCTGACTTTC.